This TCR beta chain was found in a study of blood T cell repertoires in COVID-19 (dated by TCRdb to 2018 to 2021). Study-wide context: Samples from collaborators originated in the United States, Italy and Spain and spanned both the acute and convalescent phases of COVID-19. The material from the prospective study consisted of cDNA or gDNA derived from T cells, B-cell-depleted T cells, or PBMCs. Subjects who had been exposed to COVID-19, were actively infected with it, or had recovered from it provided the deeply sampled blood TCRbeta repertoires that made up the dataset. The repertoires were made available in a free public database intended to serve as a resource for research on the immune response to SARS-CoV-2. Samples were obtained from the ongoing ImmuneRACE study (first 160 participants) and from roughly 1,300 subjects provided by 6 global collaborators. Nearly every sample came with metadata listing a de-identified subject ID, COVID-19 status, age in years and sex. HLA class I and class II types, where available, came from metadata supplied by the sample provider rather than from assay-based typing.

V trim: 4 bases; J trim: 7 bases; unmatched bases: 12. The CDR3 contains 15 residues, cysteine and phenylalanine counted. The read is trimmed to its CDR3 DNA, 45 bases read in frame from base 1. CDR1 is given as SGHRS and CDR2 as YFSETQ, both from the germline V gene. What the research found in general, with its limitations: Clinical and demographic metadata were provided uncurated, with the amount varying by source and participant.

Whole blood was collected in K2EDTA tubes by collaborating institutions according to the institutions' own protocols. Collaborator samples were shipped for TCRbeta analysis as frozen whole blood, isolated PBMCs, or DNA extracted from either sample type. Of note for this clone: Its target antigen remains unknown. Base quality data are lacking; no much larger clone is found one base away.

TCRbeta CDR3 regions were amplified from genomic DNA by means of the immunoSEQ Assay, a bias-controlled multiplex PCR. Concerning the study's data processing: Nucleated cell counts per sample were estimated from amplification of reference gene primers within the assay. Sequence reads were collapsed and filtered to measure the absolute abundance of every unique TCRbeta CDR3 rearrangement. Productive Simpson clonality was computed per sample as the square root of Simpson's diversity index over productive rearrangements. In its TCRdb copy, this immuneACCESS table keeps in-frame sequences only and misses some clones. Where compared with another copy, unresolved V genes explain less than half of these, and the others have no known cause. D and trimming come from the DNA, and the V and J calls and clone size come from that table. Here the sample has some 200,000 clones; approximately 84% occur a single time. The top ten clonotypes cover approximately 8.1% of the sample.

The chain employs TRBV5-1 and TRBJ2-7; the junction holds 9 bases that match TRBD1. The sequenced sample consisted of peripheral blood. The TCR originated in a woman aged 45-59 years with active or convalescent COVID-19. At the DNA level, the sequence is TGCGCCAGCAGCAATCGGCCGGGACAGGGCGGTGAGCAGTACTTC. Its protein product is CASSNRPGQGGEQYF.